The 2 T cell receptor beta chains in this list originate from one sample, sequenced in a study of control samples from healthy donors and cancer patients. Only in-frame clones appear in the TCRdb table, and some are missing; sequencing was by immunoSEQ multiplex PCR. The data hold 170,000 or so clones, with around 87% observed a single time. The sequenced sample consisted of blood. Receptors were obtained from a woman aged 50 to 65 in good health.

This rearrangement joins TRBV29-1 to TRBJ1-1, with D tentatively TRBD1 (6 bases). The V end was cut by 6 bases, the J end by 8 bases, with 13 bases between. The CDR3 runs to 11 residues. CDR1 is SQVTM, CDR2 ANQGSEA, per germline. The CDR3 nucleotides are TGCAGCGTCTTTATCAGGGGAGAAGCTTTCTTT. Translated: CSVFIRGEAFF.

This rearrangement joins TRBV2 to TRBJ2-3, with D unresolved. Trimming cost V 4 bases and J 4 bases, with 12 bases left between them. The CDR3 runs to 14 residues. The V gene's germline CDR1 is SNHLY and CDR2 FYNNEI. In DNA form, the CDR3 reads TGTGCCAGCAGTGTTCGACCTCGGGCAGATACGCAGTATTTT. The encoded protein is CASSVRPRADTQYF.